This T cell receptor beta chain was retrieved from a study of human T cells and chemical hapten exposure. For the study at large: Patients having alopecia areata, totalis or universalis were mostly female.

The study used a library that attached unique molecular identifiers to individual cDNA molecules. TCRdb independently ran MiXCR on the RACE reads; one entry per CDR3 protein. The profile shows 250,000 to 300,000 distinct CDR3 sequences, around 7.7% of them singletons. Study-level results: Expanded TCRs created a significantly greater count of big CDR3 similarity clusters than controls did.

Noted time point: pre-sensitization, week 0. The treatment: therapeutic diphenylcyclopropenone sensitization with weekly scalp DPC. Total RNA was isolated from unfractionated whole blood. Germline V gene sequence: CDR1 SNHLY, CDR2 FYNNEI. Trimming took 10 bases from V and 7 from J, leaving 20 bases between them. The CDR3 spans 14 residues. This clonotype was seen at least ten times. Its target is not known. The receptor's source is a man between 18 and 35 years old with alopecia areata. Some clones in this sample may be carry-over from other donors' samples. This specimen consisted of whole blood, obtained in connection with sensitization to the hapten diphenylcyclopropenone (DPC). V usage is TRBV2 and J usage is TRBJ2-1; possibly TRBD2 for D (6 bases). The DNA for the CDR3 is TGTGCCATTGGAGGGGACTCCTTGGGGAATGAGCAGTTCTTC. Its protein is CAIGGDSLGNEQFF.